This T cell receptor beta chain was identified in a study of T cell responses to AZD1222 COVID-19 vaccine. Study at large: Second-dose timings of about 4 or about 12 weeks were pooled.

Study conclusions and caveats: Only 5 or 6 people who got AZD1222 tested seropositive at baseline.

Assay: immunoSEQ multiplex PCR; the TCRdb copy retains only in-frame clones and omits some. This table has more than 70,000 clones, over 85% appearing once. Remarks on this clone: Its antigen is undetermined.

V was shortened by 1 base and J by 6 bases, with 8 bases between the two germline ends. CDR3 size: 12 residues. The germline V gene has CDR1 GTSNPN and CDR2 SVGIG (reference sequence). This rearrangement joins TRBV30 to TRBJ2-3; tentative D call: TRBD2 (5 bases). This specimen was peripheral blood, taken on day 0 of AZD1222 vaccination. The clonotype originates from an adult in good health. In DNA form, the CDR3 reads TGTGCCTGGAGTGGGGGAGCGGATACGCAGTATTTT. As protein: CAWSGGADTQYF. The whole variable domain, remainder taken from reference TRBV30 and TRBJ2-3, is SQTIHQWPATLVQPVGSPLSLECTVEGTSNPNLYWYRQAAGRGLQLLFYSVGIGQISSEVPQNLSASRPQDRQFILSSKKLLLSDSGFYLCAWSGGADTQYFGPGTRLTVL.